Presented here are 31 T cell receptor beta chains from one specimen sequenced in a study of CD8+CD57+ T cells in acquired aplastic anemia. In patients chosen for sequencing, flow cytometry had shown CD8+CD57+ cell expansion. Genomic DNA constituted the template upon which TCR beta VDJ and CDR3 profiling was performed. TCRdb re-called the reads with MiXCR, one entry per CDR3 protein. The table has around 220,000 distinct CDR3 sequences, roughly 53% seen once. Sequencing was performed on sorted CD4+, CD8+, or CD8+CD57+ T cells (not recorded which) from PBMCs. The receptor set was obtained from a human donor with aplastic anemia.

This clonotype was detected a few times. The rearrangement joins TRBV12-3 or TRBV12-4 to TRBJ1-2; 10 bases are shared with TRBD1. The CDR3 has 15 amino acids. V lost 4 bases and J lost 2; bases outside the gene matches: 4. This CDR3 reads CASSWDRGTNYGYTF. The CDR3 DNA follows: TGTGCCAGCAGTTGGGACAGGGGAACCAACTATGGCTACACCTTC.

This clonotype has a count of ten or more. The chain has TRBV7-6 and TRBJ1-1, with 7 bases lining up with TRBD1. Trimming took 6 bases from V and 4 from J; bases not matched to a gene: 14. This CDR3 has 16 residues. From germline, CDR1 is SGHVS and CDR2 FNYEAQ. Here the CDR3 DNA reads TGTGCCAGCAGTCCTGCAGGGGGGGCAGTGAGCACTGAAGCTTTCTTT. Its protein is CASSPAGGAVSTEAFF.

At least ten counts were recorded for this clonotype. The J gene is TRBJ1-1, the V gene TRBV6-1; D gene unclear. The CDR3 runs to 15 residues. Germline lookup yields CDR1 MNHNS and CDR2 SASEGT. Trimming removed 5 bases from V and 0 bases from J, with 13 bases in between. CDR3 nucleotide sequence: TGTGCCAGCAGTAGAGTAAGGTTCGTGAACACTGAAGCTTTCTTT. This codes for CASSRVRFVNTEAFF.

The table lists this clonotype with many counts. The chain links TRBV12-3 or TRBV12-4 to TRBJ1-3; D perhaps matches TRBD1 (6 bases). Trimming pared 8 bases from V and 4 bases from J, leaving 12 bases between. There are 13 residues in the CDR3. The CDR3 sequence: CASLGGAGNTIYF. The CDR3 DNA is TGTGCCAGCTTAGGGGGGGCCGGAAACACCATATATTTT.

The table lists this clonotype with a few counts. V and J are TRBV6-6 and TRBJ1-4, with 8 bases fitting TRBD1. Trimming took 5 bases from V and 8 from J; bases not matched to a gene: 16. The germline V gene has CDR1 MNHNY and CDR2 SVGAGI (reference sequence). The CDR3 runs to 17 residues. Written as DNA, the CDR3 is TGTGCCAGCAGTGACGAGGCGGACAGGGCCGGGTTAGAAAAACTGTTTTTT. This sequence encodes CASSDEADRAGLEKLFF.

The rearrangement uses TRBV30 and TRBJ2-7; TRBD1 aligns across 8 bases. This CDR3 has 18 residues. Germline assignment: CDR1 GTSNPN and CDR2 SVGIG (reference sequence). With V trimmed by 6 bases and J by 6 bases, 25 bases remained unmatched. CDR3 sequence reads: CACSPALTTGAEAAEQYF. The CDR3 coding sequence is TGTGCCTGTAGCCCCGCACTGACGACAGGGGCCGAGGCAGCCGAGCAGTACTTC.

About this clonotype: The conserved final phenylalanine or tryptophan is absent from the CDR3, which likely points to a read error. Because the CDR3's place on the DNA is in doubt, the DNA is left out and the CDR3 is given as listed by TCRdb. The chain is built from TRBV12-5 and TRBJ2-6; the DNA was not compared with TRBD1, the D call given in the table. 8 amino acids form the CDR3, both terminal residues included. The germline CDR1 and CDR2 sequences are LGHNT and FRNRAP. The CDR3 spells CASGPGTS.

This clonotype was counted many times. In DNA form, the CDR3 reads TGTGCCAGCAGTGACCCCGGGACAGGGGACGAAAAACTGTTTTTT. Translating gives CASSDPGTGDEKLFF. The chain combines TRBV25-1 with TRBJ1-4; 10 bases match TRBD1. CDR1 MGHDK and CDR2 SYGVNS come from the germline V gene. Trimming removed 3 bases from V and 8 bases from J; junction bases left unmatched: 6. The CDR3 runs 15 residues.

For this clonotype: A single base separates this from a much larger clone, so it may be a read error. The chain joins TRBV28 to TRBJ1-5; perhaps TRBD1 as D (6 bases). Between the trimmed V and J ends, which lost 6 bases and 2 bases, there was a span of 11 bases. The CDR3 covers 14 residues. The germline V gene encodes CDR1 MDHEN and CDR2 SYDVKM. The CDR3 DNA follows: TGTGCCAGCAGCCGATACAGGGGCAATCAGCCCCAGCATTTT. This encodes CASSRYRGNQPQHF.

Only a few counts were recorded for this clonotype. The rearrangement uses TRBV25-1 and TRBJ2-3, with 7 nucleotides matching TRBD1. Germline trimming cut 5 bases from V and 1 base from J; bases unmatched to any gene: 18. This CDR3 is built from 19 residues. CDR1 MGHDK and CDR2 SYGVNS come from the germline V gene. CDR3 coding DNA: TGTGCCAGCAGTCCCCGGACAGGCTCTGGCGCACTGCGCACAGATACGCAGTATTTT. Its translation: CASSPRTGSGALRTDTQYF. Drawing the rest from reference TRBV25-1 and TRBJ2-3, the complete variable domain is EADIYQTPRYLVIGTGKKITLECSQTMGHDKMYWYQQDPGMELHLIHYSYGVNSTEKGDLSSESTVSRIRTEHFPLTLESARPSHTSQYLCASSPRTGSGALRTDTQYFGPGTRLTVL.

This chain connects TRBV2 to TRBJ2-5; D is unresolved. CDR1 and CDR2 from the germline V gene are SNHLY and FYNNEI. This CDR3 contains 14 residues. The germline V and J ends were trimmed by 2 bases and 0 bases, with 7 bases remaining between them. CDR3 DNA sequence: TGTGCCAGCAGTGAATATACTGACCAAGAGACCCAGTACTTC. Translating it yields CASSEYTDQETQYF. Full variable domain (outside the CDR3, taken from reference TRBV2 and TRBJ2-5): EPEVTQTPSHQVTQMGQEVILRCVPISNHLYFYWYRQILGQKVEFLVSFYNNEISEKSEIFDDQFSVERPDGSNFTLKIRSTKLEDSAMYFCASSEYTDQETQYFGPGTRLLVL.

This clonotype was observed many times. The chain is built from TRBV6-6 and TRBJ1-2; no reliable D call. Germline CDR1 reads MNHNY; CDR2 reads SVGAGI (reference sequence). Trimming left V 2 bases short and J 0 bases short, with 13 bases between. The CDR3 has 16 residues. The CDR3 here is CASSYGTVVSNYGYTF. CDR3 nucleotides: TGTGCCAGCAGTTACGGAACGGTGGTTTCTAACTATGGCTACACCTTC.

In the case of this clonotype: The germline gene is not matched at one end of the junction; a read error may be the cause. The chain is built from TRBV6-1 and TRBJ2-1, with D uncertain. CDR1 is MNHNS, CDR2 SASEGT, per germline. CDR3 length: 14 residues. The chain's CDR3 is CASGEAPAYNEQFF. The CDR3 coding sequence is TGTGCCAGCGGTGAAGCCCCGGCTTACAATGAGCAGTTCTTC.

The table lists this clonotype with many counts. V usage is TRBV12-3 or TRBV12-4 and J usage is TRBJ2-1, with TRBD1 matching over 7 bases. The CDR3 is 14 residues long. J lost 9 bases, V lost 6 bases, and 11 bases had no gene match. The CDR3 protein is CASSPGQVKAEQFF. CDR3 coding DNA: TGTGCCAGCAGCCCCGGACAGGTTAAGGCTGAGCAGTTCTTC.

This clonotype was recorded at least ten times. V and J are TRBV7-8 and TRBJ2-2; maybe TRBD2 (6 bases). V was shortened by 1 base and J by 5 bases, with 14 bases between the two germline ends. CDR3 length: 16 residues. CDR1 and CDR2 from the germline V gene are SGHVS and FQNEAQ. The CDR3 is CASSLGGDWRTGELFF. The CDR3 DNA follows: TGTGCCAGCAGCTTAGGGGGGGACTGGCGAACCGGGGAGCTGTTTTTT.

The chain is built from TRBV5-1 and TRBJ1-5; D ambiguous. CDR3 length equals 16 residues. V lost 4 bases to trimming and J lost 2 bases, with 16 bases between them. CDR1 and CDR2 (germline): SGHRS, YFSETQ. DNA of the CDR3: TGCGCCAGCAGCCTTGGGGAGGGCGGAGGCAATCAGCCCCAGCATTTT. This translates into CASSLGEGGGNQPQHF.

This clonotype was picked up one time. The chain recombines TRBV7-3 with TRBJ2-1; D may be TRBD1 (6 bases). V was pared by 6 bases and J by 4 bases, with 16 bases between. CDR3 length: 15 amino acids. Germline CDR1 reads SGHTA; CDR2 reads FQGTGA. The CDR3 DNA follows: TGTGCCAGCAGACGAACAGGGTCCCCTTACAATGAGCAGTTCTTC. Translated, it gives CASRRTGSPYNEQFF.

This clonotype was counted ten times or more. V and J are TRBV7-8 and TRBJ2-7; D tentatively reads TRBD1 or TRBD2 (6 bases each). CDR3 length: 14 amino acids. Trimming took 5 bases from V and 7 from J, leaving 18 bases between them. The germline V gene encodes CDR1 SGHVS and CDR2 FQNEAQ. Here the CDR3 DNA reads TGTGCCAGCAGCCCCCGGGGGCAGGGCGAGGAGCAGTACTTC. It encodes CASSPRGQGEEQYF.

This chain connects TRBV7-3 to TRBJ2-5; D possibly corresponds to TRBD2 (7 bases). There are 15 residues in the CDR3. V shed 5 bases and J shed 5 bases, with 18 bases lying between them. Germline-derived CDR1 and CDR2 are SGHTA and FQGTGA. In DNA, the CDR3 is TGTGCCAGCAGCCCCGTACTGGGGGGGCTGGAGACCCAGTACTTC. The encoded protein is CASSPVLGGLETQYF.

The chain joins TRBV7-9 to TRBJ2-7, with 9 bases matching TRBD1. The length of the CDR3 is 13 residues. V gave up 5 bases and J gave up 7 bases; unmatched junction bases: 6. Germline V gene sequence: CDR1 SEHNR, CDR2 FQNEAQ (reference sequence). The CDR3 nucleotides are TGTGCCAGCAGCGAATGGACAGGGGATGAGCAGTACTTC. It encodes CASSEWTGDEQYF. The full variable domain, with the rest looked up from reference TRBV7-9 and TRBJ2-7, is DTGVSQNPRHKITKRGQNVTFRCDPISEHNRLYWYRQTLGQGPEFLTYFQNEAQLEKSRLLSDRFSAERPKGSFSTLEIQRTEQGDSAMYLCASSEWTGDEQYFGPGTRLTVT.

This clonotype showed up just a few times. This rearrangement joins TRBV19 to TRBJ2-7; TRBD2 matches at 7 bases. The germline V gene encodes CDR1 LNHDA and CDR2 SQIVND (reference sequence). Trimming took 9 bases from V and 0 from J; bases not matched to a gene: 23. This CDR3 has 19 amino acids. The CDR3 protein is CASSGPPGSGELSSYEQYF. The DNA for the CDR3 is TGTGCCAGCAGCGGCCCACCGGGGAGCGGGGAGCTTTCCTCCTACGAGCAGTACTTC. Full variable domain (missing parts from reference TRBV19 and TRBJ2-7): DGGITQSPKYLFRKEGQNVTLSCEQNLNHDAMYWYRQDPGQGLRLIYYSQIVNDFQKGDIAEGYSVSREKKESFPLTVTSAQKNPTAFYLCASSGPPGSGELSSYEQYFGPGTRLTVT.

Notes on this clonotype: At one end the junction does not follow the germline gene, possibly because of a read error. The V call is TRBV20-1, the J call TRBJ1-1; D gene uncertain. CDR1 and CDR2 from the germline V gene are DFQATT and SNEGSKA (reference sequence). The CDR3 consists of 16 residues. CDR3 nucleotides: TGCAGTGCTAGAGGGCCCACCGGACTCGGGAACACTGAAGCTCTCTTT. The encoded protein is CSARGPTGLGNTEALF.

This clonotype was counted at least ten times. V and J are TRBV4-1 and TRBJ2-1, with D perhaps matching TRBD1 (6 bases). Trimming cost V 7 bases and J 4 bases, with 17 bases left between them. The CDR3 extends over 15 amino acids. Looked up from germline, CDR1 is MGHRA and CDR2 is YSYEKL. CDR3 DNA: TGCGCCAGCACCCTAACAGGGACAACTTACAATGAGCAGTTCTTC. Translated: CASTLTGTTYNEQFF.

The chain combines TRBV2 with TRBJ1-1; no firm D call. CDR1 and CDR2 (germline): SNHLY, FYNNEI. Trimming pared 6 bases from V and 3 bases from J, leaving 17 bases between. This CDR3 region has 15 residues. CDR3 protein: CASSVDWSHYTEAFF. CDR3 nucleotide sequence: TGTGCCAGCAGCGTTGACTGGTCCCACTACACTGAAGCTTTCTTT. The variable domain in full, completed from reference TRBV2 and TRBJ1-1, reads EPEVTQTPSHQVTQMGQEVILRCVPISNHLYFYWYRQILGQKVEFLVSFYNNEISEKSEIFDDQFSVERPDGSNFTLKIRSTKLEDSAMYFCASSVDWSHYTEAFFGQGTRLTVV.

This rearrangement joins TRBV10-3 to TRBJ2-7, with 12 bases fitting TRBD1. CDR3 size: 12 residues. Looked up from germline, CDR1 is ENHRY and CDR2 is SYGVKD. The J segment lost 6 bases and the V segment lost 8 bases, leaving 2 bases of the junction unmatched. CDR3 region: CAIGTGGFEQYF. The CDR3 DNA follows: TGTGCCATCGGGACAGGGGGCTTCGAGCAGTACTTC.

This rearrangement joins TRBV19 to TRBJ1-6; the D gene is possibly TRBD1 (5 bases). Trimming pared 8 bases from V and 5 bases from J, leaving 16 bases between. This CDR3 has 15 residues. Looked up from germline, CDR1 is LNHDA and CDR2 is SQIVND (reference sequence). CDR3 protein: CASSVGGGDNSPLHF. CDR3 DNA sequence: TGTGCCAGTTCCGTGGGGGGTGGGGATAATTCACCCCTCCACTTT.

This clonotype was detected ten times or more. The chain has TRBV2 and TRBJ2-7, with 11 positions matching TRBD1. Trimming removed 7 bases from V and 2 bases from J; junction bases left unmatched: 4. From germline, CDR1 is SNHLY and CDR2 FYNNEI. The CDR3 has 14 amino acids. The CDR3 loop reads CASTPGQGAYEQYF. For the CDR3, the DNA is TGTGCCAGCACTCCGGGACAGGGGGCCTACGAGCAGTACTTC.

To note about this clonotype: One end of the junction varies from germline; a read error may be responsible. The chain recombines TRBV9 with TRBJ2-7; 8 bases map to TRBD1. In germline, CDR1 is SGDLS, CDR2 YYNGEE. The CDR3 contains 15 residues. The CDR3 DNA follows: TGTGCCAGCAGAGCAGGGGGCGCTGGCACCGGGGAGCTGTACTTC. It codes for CASRAGGAGTGELYF.

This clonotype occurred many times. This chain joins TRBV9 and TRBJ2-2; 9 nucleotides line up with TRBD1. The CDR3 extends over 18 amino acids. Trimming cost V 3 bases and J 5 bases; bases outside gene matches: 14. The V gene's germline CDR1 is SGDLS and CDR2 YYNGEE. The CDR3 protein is CASSAARPGQGKTGELFF. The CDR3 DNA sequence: TGTGCCAGCAGCGCCGCCCGCCCGGGACAGGGCAAAACCGGGGAGCTGTTTTTT.

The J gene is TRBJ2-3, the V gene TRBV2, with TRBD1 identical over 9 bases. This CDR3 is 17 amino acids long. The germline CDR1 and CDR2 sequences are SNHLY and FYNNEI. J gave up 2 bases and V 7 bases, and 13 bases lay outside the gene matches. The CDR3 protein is CASKVGQGSSSTDTQYF. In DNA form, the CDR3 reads TGTGCCAGCAAAGTTGGACAGGGGTCTTCGTCCACAGATACGCAGTATTTT.

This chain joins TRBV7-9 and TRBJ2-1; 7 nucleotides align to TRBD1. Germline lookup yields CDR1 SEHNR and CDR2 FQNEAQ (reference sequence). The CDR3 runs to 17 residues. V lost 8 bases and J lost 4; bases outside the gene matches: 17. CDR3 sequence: CASSPYRDRDRYNEQFF. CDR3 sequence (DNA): TGTGCCAGCTCACCTTACAGAGACAGGGATCGATACAATGAGCAGTTCTTC.